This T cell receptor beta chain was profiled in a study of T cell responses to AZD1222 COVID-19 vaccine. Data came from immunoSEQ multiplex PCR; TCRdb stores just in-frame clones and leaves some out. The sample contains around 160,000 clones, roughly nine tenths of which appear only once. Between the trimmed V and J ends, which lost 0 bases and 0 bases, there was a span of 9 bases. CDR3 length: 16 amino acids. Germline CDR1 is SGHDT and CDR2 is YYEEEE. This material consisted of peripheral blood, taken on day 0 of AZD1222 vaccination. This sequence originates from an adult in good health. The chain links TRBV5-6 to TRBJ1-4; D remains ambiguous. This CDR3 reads CASSLAGVATNEKLFF. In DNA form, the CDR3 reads TGTGCCAGCAGCTTGGCTGGGGTCGCAACTAATGAAAAACTGTTTTTT. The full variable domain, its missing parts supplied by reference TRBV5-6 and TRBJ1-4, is DAGVTQSPTHLIKTRGQQVTLRCSPKSGHDTVSWYQQALGQGPQFIFQYYEEEERQRGNFPDRFSGHQFPNYSSELNVNALLLGDSALYLCASSLAGVATNEKLFFGSGTQLSVL.